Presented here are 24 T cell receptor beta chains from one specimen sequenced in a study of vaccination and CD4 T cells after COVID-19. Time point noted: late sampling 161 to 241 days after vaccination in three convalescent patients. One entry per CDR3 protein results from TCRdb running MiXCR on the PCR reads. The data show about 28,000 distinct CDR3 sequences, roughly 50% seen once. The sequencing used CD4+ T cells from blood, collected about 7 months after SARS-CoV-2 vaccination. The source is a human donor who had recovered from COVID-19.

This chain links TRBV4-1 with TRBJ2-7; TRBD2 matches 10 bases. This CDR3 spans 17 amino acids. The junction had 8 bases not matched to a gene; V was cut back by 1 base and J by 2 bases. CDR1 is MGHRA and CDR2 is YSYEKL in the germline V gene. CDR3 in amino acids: CASSQGRVSGRAYEQYF. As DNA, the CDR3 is TGCGCCAGCAGCCAAGGAAGGGTGAGCGGGAGGGCCTACGAGCAGTACTTC.

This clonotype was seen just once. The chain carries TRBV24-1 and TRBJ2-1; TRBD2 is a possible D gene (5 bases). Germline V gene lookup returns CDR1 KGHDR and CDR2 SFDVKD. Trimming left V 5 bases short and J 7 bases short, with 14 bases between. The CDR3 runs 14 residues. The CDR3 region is CATSGTADLNEQFF. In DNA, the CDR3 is TGTGCCACCAGTGGGACGGCGGACTTGAATGAGCAGTTCTTC.

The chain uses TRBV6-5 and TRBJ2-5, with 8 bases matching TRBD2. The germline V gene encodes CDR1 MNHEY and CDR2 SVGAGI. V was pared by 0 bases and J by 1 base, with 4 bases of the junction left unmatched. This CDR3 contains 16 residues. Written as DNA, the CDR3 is TGTGCCAGCAGTTACTCCCTTACTAGCGGCCAAGAGACCCAGTACTTC. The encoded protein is CASSYSLTSGQETQYF.

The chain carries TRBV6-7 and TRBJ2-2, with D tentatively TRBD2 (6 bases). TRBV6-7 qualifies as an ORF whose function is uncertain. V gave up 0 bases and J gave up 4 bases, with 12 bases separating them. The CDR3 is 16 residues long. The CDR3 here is CASSYSTGESTGELFF. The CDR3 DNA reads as TGTGCCAGCAGTTACTCGACGGGGGAGTCCACCGGGGAGCTGTTTTTT.

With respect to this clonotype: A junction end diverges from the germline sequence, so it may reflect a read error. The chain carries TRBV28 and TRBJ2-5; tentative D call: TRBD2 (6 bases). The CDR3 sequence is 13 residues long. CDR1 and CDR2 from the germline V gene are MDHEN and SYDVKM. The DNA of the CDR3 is TGTGCCAGCGGTTTATGGGGGGAAGAGACCCAGTACTTC. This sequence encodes CASGLWGEETQYF.

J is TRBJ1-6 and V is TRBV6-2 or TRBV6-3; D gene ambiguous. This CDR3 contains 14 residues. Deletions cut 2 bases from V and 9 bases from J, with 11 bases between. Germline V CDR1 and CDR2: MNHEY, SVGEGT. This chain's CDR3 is CASSYPRYGSPLHF. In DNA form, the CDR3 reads TGTGCCAGCAGTTACCCGAGATATGGTTCACCCCTCCACTTT.

CDR3 protein: CASSYSRQGAGEAFF. CDR3 DNA: TGTGCCAGCAGTTACTCACGGCAGGGGGCAGGTGAAGCTTTCTTT. The rearrangement uses TRBV6-5 and TRBJ1-1, with TRBD1 identical over 8 bases. Germline V CDR1 and CDR2: MNHEY, SVGAGI. Trimming at V came to 0 bases and at J to 7 bases, leaving 7 bases not matched to a gene. The CDR3 is 15 residues long.

The CDR3 is CASTGQSSYEQYF. In DNA, the CDR3 is TGTGCCAGTACAGGACAGAGCTCCTACGAGCAGTACTTC. The rearrangement uses TRBV9 and TRBJ2-7; a weak D match, TRBD1 (6 bases). CDR1 and CDR2 (germline): SGDLS, YYNGEE. The CDR3 loop spans 13 amino acids. V lost 8 bases and J 0 bases, leaving 12 bases between the germline ends.

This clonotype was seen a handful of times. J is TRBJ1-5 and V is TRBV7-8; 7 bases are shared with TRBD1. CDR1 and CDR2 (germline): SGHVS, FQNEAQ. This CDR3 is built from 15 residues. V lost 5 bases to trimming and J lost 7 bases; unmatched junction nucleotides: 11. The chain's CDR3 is CASSLSGQVGQPQHF. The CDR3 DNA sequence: TGTGCCAGCAGCCTTAGCGGACAGGTGGGACAGCCCCAGCATTTT.

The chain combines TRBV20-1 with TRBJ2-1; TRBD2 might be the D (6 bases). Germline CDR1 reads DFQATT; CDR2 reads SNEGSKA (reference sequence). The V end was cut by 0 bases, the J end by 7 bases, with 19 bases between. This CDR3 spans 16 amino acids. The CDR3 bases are TGCAGTGCTAGAGATCCAGGACCTAGTGGGAGGAATGAGCAGTTCTTC. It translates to CSARDPGPSGRNEQFF.

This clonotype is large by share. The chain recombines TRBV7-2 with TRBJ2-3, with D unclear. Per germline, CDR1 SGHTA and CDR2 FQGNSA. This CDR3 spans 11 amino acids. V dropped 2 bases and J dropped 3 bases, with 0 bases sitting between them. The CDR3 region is CASSLTDTQYF. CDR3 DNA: TGTGCCAGCAGCTTAACAGATACGCAGTATTTT.

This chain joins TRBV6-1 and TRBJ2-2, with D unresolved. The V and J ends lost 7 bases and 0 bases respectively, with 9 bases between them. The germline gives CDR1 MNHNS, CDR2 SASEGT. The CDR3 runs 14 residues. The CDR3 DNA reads TGTGCCAGCACACGGACCGCGAACACCGGGGAGCTGTTTTTT. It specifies CASTRTANTGELFF.

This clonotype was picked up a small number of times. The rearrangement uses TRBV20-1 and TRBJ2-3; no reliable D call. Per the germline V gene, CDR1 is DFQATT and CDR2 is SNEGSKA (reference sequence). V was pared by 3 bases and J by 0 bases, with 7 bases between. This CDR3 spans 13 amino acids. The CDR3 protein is CSASLDSTDTQYF. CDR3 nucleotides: TGCAGTGCTAGTTTAGATAGCACAGATACGCAGTATTTT.

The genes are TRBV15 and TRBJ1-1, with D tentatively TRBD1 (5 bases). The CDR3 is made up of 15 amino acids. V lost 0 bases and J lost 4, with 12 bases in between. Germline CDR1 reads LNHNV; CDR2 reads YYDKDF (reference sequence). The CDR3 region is CATSRDIVGGTEAFF. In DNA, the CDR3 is TGTGCCACCAGCAGAGATATTGTTGGGGGCACTGAAGCTTTCTTT. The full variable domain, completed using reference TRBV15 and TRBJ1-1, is DAMVIQNPRYQVTQFGKPVTLSCSQTLNHNVMYWYQQKSSQAPKLLFHYYDKDFNNEADTPDNFQSRRPNTSFCFLDIRSPGLGDTAMYLCATSRDIVGGTEAFFGQGTRLTVV.

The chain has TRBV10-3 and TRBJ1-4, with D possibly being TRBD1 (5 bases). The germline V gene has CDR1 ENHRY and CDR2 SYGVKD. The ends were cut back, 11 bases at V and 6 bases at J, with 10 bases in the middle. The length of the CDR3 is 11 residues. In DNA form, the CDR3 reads TGTGCCGTCCGGGGGGATGAAAAACTGTTTTTT. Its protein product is CAVRGDEKLFF.

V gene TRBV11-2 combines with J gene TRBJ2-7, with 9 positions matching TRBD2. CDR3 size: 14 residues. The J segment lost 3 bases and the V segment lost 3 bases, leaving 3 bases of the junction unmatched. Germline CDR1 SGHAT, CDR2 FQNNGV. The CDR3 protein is CASSFSGRFYEQYF. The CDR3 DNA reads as TGTGCCAGCAGCTTTAGCGGGAGATTCTACGAGCAGTACTTC.

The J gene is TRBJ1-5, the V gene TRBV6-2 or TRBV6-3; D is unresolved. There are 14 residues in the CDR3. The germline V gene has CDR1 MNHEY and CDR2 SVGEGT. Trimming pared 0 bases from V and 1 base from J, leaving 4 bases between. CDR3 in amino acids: CASSYSNSNQPQHF. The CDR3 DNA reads TGTGCCAGCAGTTACTCTAACAGCAATCAGCCCCAGCATTTT.

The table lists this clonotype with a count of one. DNA of the CDR3: TGTGCCAGCAGCTTGGCCGGAGGTGTTAGCGAGCAGTACTTC. As protein: CASSLAGGVSEQYF. The rearrangement links TRBV5-4 to TRBJ2-7; TRBD2 is a possible D gene (5 bases). Germline CDR1 reads SGHNT; CDR2 reads YYREEE (reference sequence). This CDR3 contains 14 residues. V was cut by 0 bases and J by 6 bases, with 13 bases left in between.

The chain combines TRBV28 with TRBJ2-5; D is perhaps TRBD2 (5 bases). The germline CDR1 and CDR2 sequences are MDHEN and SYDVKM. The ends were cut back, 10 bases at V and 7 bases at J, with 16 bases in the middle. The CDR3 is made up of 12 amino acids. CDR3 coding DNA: TGTGCCACCTTCGGGCTAGCAGGGACCCAGTACTTC. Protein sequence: CATFGLAGTQYF.

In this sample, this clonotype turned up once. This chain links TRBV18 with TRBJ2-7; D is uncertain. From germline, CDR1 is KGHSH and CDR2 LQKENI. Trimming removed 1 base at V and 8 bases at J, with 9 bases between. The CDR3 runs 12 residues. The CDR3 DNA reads TGTGCCAGCTCACCACTCTACGGGCAGCAGTACTTC. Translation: CASSPLYGQQYF.

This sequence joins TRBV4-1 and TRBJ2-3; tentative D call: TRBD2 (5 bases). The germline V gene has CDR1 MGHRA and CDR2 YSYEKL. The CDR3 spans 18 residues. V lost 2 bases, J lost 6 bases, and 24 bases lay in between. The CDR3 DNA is TGCGCCAGCAGCCAAAGTTGGAGGCGTACGCTAAAAGGGGATACGCAGTATTTT. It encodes CASSQSWRRTLKGDTQYF.

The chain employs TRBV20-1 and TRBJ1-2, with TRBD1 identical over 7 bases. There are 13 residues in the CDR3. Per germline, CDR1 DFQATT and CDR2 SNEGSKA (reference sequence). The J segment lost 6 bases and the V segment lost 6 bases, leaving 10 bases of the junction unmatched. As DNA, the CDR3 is TGCAGTGCAATCGTAGACAGGGCCGATGGCTACACCTTC. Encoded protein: CSAIVDRADGYTF.

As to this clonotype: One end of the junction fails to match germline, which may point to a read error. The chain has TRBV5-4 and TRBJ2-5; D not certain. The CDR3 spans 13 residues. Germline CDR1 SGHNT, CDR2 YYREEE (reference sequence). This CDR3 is CASSLVGQETQYF. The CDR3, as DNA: TGTGCCAGCAGTTTGGTAGGGCAAGAGACCCAGTACTTC.

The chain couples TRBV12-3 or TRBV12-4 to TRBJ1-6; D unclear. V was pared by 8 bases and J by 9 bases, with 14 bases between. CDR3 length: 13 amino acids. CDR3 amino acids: CASSLYLGSPLHF. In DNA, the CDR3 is TGTGCCAGCTCGCTATACCTTGGTTCACCCCTCCACTTT.